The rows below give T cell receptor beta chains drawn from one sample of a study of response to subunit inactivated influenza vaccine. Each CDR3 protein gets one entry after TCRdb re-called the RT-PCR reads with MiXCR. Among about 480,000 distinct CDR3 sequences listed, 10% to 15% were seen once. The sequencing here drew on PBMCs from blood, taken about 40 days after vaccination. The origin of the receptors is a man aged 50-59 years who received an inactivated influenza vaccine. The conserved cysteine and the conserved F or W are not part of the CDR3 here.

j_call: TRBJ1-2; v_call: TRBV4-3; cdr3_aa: ASSQDGVGGYGYT
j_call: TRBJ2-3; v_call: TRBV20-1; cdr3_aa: SARREGLDTQY
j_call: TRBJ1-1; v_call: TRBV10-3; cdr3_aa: AIHPRDRPTEAF
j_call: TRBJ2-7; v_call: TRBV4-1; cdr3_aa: ASSPSATTFSYEQY
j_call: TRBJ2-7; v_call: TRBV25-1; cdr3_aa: ASSETGGHEQY
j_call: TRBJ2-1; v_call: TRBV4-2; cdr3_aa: ASSQESGGAWGYNEQF
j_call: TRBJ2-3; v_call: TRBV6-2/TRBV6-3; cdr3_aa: ASSYSTAGDYTDTQY
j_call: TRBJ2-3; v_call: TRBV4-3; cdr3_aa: ASSQEVGGRPPTDTQY
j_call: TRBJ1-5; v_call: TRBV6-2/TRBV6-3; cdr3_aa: ATGGPNQPQH
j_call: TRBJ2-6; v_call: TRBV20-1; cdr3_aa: SARGQGAGGANVLT
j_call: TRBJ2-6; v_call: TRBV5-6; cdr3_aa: ASSLTGTGFAGANVLT
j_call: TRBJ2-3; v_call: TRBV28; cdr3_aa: ASSRAGLGDTQY
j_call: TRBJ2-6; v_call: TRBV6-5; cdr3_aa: ASSYASGGHSGANVLT
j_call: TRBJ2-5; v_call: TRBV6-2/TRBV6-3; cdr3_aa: ASSSGPGGTQY
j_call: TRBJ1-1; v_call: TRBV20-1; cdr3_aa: SAWGGQAINTEAF
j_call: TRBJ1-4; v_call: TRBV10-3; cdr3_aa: ASTGQANEKLF
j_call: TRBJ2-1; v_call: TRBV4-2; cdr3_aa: ASSQDLGQHNEQF
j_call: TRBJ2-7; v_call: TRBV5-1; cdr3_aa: ASKRDTTYEQY
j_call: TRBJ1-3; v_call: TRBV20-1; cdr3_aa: SARDPSSGNTIY
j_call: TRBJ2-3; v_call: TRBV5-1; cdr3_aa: ASSLTNTDTQY
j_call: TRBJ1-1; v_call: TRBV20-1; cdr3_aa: SARDPRAYTEAF
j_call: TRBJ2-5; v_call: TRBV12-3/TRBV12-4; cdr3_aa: ASRWDRGGAETQY
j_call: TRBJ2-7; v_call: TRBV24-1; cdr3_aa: ATSDTGTSASYEQY
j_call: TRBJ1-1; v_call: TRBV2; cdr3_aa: ASSRGLTEAF
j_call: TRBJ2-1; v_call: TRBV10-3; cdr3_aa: AIRPGTSGYNEQF
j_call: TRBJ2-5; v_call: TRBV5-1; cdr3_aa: ASSFNPSSGQETQY
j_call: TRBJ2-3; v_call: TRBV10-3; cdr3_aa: AHQQGAGSTDTQY
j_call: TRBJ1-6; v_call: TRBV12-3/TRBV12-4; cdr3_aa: ASSLQGPNSPLH
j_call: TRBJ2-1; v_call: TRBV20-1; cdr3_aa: SARAWDGSSYNEQF
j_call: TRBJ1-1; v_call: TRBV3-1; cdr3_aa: ASSQGWTGKNTEAF
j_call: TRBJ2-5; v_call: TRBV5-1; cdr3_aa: ASSPGVSETQY